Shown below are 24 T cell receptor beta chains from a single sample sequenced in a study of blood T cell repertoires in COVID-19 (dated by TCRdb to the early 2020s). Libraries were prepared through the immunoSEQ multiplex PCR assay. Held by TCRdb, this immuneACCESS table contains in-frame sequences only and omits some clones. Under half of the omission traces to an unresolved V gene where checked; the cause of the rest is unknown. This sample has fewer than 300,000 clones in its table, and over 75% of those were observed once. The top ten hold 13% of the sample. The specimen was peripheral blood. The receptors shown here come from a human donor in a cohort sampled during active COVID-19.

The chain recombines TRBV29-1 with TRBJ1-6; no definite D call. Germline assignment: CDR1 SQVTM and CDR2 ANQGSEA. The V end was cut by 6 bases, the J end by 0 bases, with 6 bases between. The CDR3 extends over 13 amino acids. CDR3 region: CSVAYSYNSPLHF. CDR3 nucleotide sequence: TGCAGCGTAGCCTACTCCTATAATTCACCCCTCCACTTT. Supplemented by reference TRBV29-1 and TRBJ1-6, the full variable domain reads SAVISQKPSRDICQRGTSLTIQCQVDSQVTMMFWYRQQPGQSLTLIATANQGSEATYESGFVIDKFPISRPNLTFSTLTVSNMSPEDSSIYLCSVAYSYNSPLHFGNGTRLTVT.

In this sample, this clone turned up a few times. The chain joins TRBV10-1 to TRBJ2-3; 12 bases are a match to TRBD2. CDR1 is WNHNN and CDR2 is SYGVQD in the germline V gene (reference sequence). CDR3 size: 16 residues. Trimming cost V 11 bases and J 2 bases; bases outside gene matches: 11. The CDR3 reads CAGIVRTSGNTDTQYF. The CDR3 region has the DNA TGCGCCGGAATCGTCAGGACTAGCGGGAACACAGATACGCAGTATTTT.

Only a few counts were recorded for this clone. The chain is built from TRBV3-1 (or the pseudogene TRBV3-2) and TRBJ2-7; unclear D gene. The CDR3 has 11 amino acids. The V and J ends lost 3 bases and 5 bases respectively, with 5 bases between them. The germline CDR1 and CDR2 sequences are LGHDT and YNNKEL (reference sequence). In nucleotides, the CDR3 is TGTGCCAGCAGCCAGACTCACGAGCAGTACTTC. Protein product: CASSQTHEQYF.

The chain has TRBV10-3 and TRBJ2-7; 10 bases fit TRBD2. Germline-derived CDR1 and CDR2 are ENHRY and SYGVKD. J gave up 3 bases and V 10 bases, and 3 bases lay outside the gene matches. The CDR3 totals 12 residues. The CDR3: CATGTSDYEQYF. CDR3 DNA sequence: TGTGCCACTGGGACTAGCGACTACGAGCAGTACTTC.

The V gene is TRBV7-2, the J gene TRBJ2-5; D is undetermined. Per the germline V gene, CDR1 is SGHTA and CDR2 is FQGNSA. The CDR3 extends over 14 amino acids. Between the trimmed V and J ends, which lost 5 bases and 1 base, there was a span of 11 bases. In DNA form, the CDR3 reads TGTGCCAGCAGCGAAGCGCTTGGCCAAGAGACCCAGTACTTC. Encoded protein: CASSEALGQETQYF.

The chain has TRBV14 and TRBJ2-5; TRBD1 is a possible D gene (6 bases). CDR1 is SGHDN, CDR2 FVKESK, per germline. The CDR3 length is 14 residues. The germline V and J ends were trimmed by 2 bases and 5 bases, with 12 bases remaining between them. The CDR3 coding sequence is TGTGCCAGCAGCCAAAACGTGGGGGCGGAGACCCAGTACTTC. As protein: CASSQNVGAETQYF.

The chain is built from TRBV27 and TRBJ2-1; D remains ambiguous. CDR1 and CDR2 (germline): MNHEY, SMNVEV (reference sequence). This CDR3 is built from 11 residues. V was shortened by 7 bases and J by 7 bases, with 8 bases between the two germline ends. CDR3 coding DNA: TGTGCCAGCATTGCAGGAAATGAGCAGTTCTTC. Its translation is CASIAGNEQFF.

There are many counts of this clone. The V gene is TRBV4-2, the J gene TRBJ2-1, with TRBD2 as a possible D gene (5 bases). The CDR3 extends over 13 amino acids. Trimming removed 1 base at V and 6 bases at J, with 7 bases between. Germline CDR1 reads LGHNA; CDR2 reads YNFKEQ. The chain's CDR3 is CASSQGTSNEQFF. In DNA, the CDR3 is TGTGCCAGCAGCCAAGGAACTAGCAATGAGCAGTTCTTC.

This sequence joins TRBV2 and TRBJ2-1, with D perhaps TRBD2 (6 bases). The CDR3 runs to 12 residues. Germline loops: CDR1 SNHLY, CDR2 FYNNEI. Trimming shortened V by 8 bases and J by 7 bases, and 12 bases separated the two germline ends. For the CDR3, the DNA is TGTGCCAGCCGGGAGCTCTCAAATGAGCAGTTCTTC. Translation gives CASRELSNEQFF.

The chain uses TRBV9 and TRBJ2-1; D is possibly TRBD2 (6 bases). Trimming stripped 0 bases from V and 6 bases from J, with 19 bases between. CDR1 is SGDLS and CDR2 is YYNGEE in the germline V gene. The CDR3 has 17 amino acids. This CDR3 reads CASSVGWGLLKGNEQFF. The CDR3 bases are TGTGCCAGCAGCGTAGGGTGGGGACTCCTAAAGGGCAATGAGCAGTTCTTC.

Here the CDR3 reads CASSQAVSRGTAFF. The CDR3 DNA reads TGTGCCAGCAGCCAAGCTGTTTCGAGAGGGACTGCTTTCTTT. The rearrangement joins TRBV3-1 (or the pseudogene TRBV3-2) to TRBJ1-1; D may be TRBD1 (5 bases). Germline V gene sequence: CDR1 LGHDT, CDR2 YNNKEL (reference sequence). CDR3 length: 14 residues. The germline V and J ends were trimmed by 1 base and 11 bases, with 17 bases remaining between them.

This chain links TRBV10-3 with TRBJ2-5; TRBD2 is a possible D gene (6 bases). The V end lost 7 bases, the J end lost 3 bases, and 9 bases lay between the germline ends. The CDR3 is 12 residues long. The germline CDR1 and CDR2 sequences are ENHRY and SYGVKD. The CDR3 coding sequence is TGTGCCATCAATAGCGGAAAAGAGACCCAGTACTTC. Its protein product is CAINSGKETQYF.

CDR3 nucleotides: TGTGCCAGCAGTCCAACAGGTCGGGAGACCCAGTACTTC. Translation: CASSPTGRETQYF. The chain joins TRBV3-1 (or the pseudogene TRBV3-2) to TRBJ2-5; D is perhaps TRBD1 (5 bases). Trimming took off 6 bases at V and 5 bases at J, with 13 bases between the two ends. Germline V CDR1 and CDR2: LGHDT, YNNKEL (reference sequence). This CDR3 region has 13 residues.

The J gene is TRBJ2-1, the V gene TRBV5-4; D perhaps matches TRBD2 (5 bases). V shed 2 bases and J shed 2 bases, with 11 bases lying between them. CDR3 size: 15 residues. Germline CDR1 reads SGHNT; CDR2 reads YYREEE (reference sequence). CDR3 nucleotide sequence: TGTGCCAGCAGCTTATTAGCGTCGACCTACAATGAGCAGTTCTTC. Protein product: CASSLLASTYNEQFF.

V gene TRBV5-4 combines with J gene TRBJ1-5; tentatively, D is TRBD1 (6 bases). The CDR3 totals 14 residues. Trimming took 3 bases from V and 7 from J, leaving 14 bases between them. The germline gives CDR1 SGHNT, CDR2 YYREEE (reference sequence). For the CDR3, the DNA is TGTGCCAGCAGCTACTCAGGGGAAAGACAGCCCCAGCATTTT. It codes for CASSYSGERQPQHF. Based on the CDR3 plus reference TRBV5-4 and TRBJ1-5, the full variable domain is ETGVTQSPTHLIKTRGQQVTLRCSSQSGHNTVSWYQQALGQGPQFIFQYYREEENGRGNFPPRFSGLQFPNYSSELNVNALELDDSALYLCASSYSGERQPQHFGDGTRLSIL.

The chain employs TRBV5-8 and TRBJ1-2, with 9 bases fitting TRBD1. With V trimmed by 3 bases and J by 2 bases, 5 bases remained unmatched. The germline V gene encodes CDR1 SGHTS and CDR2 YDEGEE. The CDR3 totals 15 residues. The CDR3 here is CASSSGQGLNYGYTF. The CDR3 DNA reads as TGTGCCAGCAGCTCCGGACAGGGGCTAAACTATGGCTACACCTTC.

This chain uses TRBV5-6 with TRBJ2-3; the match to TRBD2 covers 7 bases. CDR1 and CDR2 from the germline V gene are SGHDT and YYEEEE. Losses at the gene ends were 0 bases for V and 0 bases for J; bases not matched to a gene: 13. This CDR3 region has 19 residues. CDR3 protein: CASSLGPPVMGGSTDTQYF. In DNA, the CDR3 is TGTGCCAGCAGCTTGGGCCCGCCGGTGATGGGAGGGAGCACAGATACGCAGTATTTT. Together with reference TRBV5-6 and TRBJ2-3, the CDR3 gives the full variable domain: DAGVTQSPTHLIKTRGQQVTLRCSPKSGHDTVSWYQQALGQGPQFIFQYYEEEERQRGNFPDRFSGHQFPNYSSELNVNALLLGDSALYLCASSLGPPVMGGSTDTQYFGPGTRLTVL.

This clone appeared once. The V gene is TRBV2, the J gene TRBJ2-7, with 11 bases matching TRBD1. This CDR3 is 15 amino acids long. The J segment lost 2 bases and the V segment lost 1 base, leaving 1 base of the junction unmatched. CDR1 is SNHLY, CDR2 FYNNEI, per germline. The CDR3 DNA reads TGTGCCAGCAGTGAAGGGGGACAGGGGGCCTACGAGCAGTACTTC. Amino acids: CASSEGGQGAYEQYF. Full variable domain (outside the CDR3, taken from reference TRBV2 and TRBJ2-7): EPEVTQTPSHQVTQMGQEVILRCVPISNHLYFYWYRQILGQKVEFLVSFYNNEISEKSEIFDDQFSVERPDGSNFTLKIRSTKLEDSAMYFCASSEGGQGAYEQYFGPGTRLTVT.

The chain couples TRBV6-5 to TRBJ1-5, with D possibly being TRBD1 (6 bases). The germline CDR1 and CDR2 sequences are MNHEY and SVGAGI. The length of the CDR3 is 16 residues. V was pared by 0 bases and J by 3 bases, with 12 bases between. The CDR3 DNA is TGTGCCAGCAGTTACTCTAGATCAGGGGTCAATCAGCCCCAGCATTTT. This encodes CASSYSRSGVNQPQHF.

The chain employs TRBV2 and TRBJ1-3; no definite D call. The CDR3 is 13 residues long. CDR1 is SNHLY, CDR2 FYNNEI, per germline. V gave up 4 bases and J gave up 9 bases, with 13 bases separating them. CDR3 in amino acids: CASSAGNLGTIYF. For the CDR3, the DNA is TGTGCCAGCAGTGCAGGCAACTTGGGCACCATATATTTT.

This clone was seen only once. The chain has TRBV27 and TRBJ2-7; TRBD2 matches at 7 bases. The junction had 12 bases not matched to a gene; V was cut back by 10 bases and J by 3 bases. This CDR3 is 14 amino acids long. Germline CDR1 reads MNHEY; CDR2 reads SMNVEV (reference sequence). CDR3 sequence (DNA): TGTGCCACCATGGAAAGCGGGGTAGTCTACGAGCAGTACTTC. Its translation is CATMESGVVYEQYF.

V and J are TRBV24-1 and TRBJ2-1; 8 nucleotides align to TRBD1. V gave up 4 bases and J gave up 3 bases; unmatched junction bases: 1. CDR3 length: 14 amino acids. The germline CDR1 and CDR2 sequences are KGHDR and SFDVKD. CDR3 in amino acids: CATSETGDYNEQFF. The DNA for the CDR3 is TGTGCCACCAGTGAGACAGGGGACTACAATGAGCAGTTCTTC.

The CDR3 region has the DNA TGTGCCAGCAGCCGTTCTGCAGATACGCAGTATTTT. Protein product: CASSRSADTQYF. The rearrangement links TRBV3-1 (or the pseudogene TRBV3-2) to TRBJ2-3; D remains ambiguous. CDR1 and CDR2 from the germline V gene are LGHDT and YNNKEL (reference sequence). There are 12 residues in the CDR3. V dropped 4 bases and J dropped 4 bases, with 6 bases sitting between them.

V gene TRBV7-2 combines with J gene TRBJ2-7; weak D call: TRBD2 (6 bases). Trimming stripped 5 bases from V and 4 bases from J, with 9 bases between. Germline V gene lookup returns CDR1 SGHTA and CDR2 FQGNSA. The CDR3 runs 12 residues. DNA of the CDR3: TGTGCCAGCAGCATTGGAGGGTACGAGCAGTACTTC. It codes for CASSIGGYEQYF.